The TCR beta chain under discussion was sequenced for a study of post-analysis software for immune sequencing data. As for the study in general: Disease trajectories encompassed relapsing-remitting, secondary progressive and progressive-relapsing multiple sclerosis. Study conclusions and caveats: Strong co-clustering by F measure was evident for samples that had been prepared in the same batch. In patients, about 5 TRBV segments were more frequent than in controls, with TRBV5-6, TRBV5-1 and TRBV20-1 among them.

There are 15 residues in the CDR3. The germline CDR1 and CDR2 sequences are SGHDT and YYEEEE. After removal of 3 bases from V and 2 bases from J, the junction contained 6 bases not matched to a gene. This clonotype was recorded a few times. The antigen remains undetermined. Unique molecular identifiers were carried by the TCR beta cDNA libraries. The source material, about 0.85 to 11 million T cells, gave rise to roughly 0.5 million cDNA molecules. TCRdb reprocessed the PCR reads with MiXCR, giving one entry per CDR3 protein. Here the sample spans 650,000 to 900,000 distinct CDR3 sequences, 40% to 55% being singletons.

The specimen sequenced was blood. The TCR originated in a girl aged 5-17 years with multiple sclerosis. The chain combines TRBV5-6 with TRBJ2-3, with 7 bases identical to TRBD1. The CDR3 DNA reads as TGTGCCAGCAGCTCGACAGGGTTGTTCACAGATACGCAGTATTTT. Translation: CASSSTGLFTDTQYF.